A selection of T cell receptor beta chains follows, all from one sample in a study of blood T cell repertoires in COVID-19. Produced via immunoSEQ multiplex PCR; TCRdb's table is partial and in-frame only. This table has tens of thousands of clones, 91% appearing once. Material: peripheral blood. The receptors stem from a human donor in a cohort sampled during active COVID-19. Each CDR3 is given with its conserved first and last residue. A D gene is named only where the DNA matches it firmly. The size of a clone is reported for some rows only, either as once, few or many, or as a class for expanded clones.

v_call: TRBV9; j_call: TRBJ2-3; clone_size: .; d_call: .; cdr3_nt: TGTGCCAGCAGCGCAGATTTAGCGGACCCAAACCCAGATACGCAGTATTTT; cdr3_aa: CASSADLADPNPDTQYF
v_call: TRBV4-3; j_call: TRBJ2-5; clone_size: .; d_call: TRBD2; cdr3_nt: TGCGCCAGCAGCCAAGTTTCTAGAGCTAGCGGGCGGGGGACCCAGTACTTC; cdr3_aa: CASSQVSRASGRGTQYF
v_call: TRBV6-5; j_call: TRBJ2-7; clone_size: .; d_call: .; cdr3_nt: TGTGCCAGCAGTTACGATCACAGGTCCAACGAGCAGTACTTC; cdr3_aa: CASSYDHRSNEQYF
v_call: TRBV3-1/TRBV3-2; j_call: TRBJ2-7; clone_size: .; d_call: TRBD2; cdr3_nt: TGTGCCAGCAGCCGAGCGGGGGGCACCTACGAGCAGTACTTC; cdr3_aa: CASSRAGGTYEQYF
v_call: TRBV6-6; j_call: TRBJ2-7; clone_size: .; d_call: .; cdr3_nt: TGTGCCAGCAGTTCCAACTACGAGCAGTACTTC; cdr3_aa: CASSSNYEQYF
v_call: TRBV7-3; j_call: TRBJ2-1; clone_size: .; d_call: .; cdr3_nt: TGTGCCAGCAGCTTAACTACGGGAAGCCCTTTTCAGATCTTC; cdr3_aa: CASSLTTGSPFQIF
v_call: TRBV5-1; j_call: TRBJ1-1; clone_size: .; d_call: .; cdr3_nt: TGCGCCAGCAGCTTGGGCGCCTCGGGGCGGGGGACTGAAGCTTTCTTT; cdr3_aa: CASSLGASGRGTEAFF
v_call: TRBV7-2; j_call: TRBJ1-2; clone_size: .; d_call: .; cdr3_nt: TGTGCCAGCAGTTTCTCCAGGGGTGCGGATGGCTACACCTTC; cdr3_aa: CASSFSRGADGYTF
v_call: TRBV19; j_call: TRBJ2-7; clone_size: .; d_call: .; cdr3_nt: TGTGCCAGTAGTATGGGAGTCACCTACGAGCAGTACTTC; cdr3_aa: CASSMGVTYEQYF
v_call: TRBV15; j_call: TRBJ2-1; clone_size: few; d_call: TRBD2; cdr3_nt: TGTGCCACCAGCAGATCGACTAGCGGGGGGGACAATGAGCAGTTCTTC; cdr3_aa: CATSRSTSGGDNEQFF
v_call: TRBV4-2; j_call: TRBJ2-7; clone_size: .; d_call: TRBD1; cdr3_nt: TGTGCCAGCAGCCTGCAAGGGACAGGAAGTTACGAGCAGTACTTC; cdr3_aa: CASSLQGTGSYEQYF